The subject of this entry is one TCR beta chain. The antigen is undetermined. This sample stems from a study of vaccination and CD4 T cells after COVID-19. Germline loops: CDR1 SGHTA, CDR2 FQGNSA. Trimming cost V 5 bases and J 1 base, with 15 bases left between them. The CDR3 runs to 17 residues. Treatment in this sample: roughly 11-day PBMC culture with coronavirus spike peptide pools or control peptides (ViraFEST assay). The Oncomine TCR Beta short-read assay was applied to DNA of cultured CD4+ T cells. TCRdb re-analysed the PCR reads in MiXCR, keeping a single row per CDR3 protein. This sample has around 26,000 distinct CDR3 sequences, with roughly 64% found just once.

The material sequenced was CD4+ T cells from blood, cultured in vitro. The receptor was isolated from a human donor who had recovered from COVID-19. The chain is built from TRBV7-2 and TRBJ2-6, with D perhaps given as TRBD1 or TRBD2 (5 bases each). CDR3 sequence (DNA): TGTGCCAGCAGCGGTTACGGGGCCAAATCTGGGGCCAACGTCCTGACTTTC. This codes for CASSGYGAKSGANVLTF.